Listed below are T cell receptor beta chains from one sample, sequenced in a study of T cell changes during pregnancy in multiple sclerosis. The data were produced by immunoSEQ multiplex PCR, yet TCRdb's version contains in-frame clones alone and is incomplete. The sample includes nearly 110,000 clones, just under 95% of them seen just once. The starting material was peripheral blood, obtained in the third trimester of pregnancy. These receptors all come from a female donor in good health, enrolled as a control in a pregnancy study. The CDR3 runs from the conserved cysteine through the conserved F or W. Fields, in order: V gene, J gene, D gene, clone size, CDR3 DNA, CDR3 protein. D genes are given only for firm matches. Expanded clones are given a class, and other clones once, few, many or no size at all.

TRBV27	TRBJ2-5	.	.	TGTGCCAGCACCTGGGGGCCCCAAGAGACCCAGTACTTC	CASTWGPQETQYF
TRBV6-5	TRBJ1-2	.	.	TGTGCCAGCAGTCCCGGGAGCTATGGCTACACCTTC	CASSPGSYGYTF
TRBV7-3	TRBJ2-7	TRBD2	.	TGTGCCAGCAGCTTAATCTTAGCGGGGGGGCCGGGCGAGCAGTACTTC	CASSLILAGGPGEQYF
TRBV11-3	TRBJ2-1	TRBD1	.	TGTGCCAGCAGCCTTGGGACAGGATATCACAATGAGCAGTTCTTC	CASSLGTGYHNEQFF
TRBV7-6	TRBJ1-1	TRBD1	.	TGTGCCAGCAGCCAGGGACAGGGGATGGATGGCACTGAAGCTTTCTTT	CASSQGQGMDGTEAFF
TRBV5-8	TRBJ1-1	TRBD1	.	TGTGCCAGCAGCTCCGGGACAGGCTACACTGAAGCTTTCTTT	CASSSGTGYTEAFF
TRBV7-2	TRBJ2-6	.	.	TGTGCCAGCAGCTTGAGGAATTCTGGGGCCAACGTCCTGACTTTC	CASSLRNSGANVLTF
TRBV9	TRBJ2-3	.	.	TGTGCCAGCAGCTTGAGAGCTACTAGCACAGATACGCAGTATTTT	CASSLRATSTDTQYF
TRBV7-3	TRBJ1-2	TRBD1	.	TGTGCCAGCAGCTTAGCAGGGGGCGGTCACTATGGCTACACCTTC	CASSLAGGGHYGYTF
TRBV9	TRBJ2-2	TRBD2	.	TGTGCCAGCAGCCTAGCGGGGTCGACGGTCGGGGAGCTGTTTTTT	CASSLAGSTVGELFF
TRBV4-1	TRBJ2-5	TRBD2	once	TGCGCCAGCAGCCAAGAGGGAAAGCGGGGCTTGGGGACCCAGTACTTC	CASSQEGKRGLGTQYF
TRBV14	TRBJ2-1	.	.	TGTGCCAGCAGCCAAGATTATGGGGCGCGCAATAATGAGCAGTTCTTC	CASSQDYGARNNEQFF